The 24 T cell receptor beta chains presented below share a single source sample, sequenced in a study of OX40 agonist ivuxolimab in advanced cancers. Data came from immunoSEQ multiplex PCR; TCRdb stores just in-frame clones and leaves some out. The sample carries around 110,000 clones, 75% to 95% recorded once. Source: CD4+ or CD8+ T cells sorted from blood, taken in a trial of the OX40 agonist ivuxolimab. The receptor set was obtained from an adult with an advanced solid tumor such as melanoma, head and neck, liver or kidney cancer.

V gene TRBV7-2 combines with J gene TRBJ1-5; D is uncertain. This CDR3 comprises 13 residues. The V gene's germline CDR1 is SGHTA and CDR2 FQGNSA. V shed 1 base and J shed 6 bases, with 7 bases lying between them. CDR3 sequence: CASSLVEGQPQHF. Here the CDR3 DNA reads TGTGCCAGCAGCTTAGTGGAAGGTCAGCCCCAGCATTTT. The full variable domain, with the rest looked up from reference TRBV7-2 and TRBJ1-5, is GAGVSQSPSNKVTEKGKDVELRCDPISGHTALYWYRQSLGQGLEFLIYFQGNSAPDKSGLPSDRFSAERTGGSVSTLTIQRTQQEDSAVYLCASSLVEGQPQHFGDGTRLSIL.

This chain uses TRBV6-1 with TRBJ2-2; unclear D gene. In germline, CDR1 is MNHNS, CDR2 SASEGT. This CDR3 spans 16 amino acids. The germline V and J ends were trimmed by 3 bases and 0 bases, with 11 bases remaining between them. The CDR3 here is CASSDYGRANTGELFF. The CDR3, as DNA: TGTGCCAGCAGTGACTATGGACGGGCGAACACCGGGGAGCTGTTTTTT.

This clone was seen only once. V and J are TRBV30 and TRBJ1-6, with D hard to call. Trimming removed 0 bases from V and 7 bases from J, with 7 bases in between. Germline V CDR1 and CDR2: GTSNPN, SVGIG (reference sequence). The CDR3 totals 13 residues. DNA of the CDR3: TGTGCCTGGAGTGTACTCCAGAATTCACCCCTCCACTTT. Amino acid sequence: CAWSVLQNSPLHF.

The gene calls are TRBV20-1 and TRBJ2-3; D gene ambiguous. This CDR3 is 11 amino acids long. Germline CDR1 is DFQATT and CDR2 is SNEGSKA (reference sequence). Here the CDR3 reads CSPSPPDTQYF. In DNA, the CDR3 is TGCAGCCCCTCCCCCCCCGATACGCAGTATTTT.

The chain has TRBV7-2 and TRBJ2-5; the D is unclear. This CDR3 is 15 amino acids long. The V gene lost 4 bases and the J gene lost 5 bases, with 17 bases spanning the gap. Germline lookup yields CDR1 SGHTA and CDR2 FQGNSA. The CDR3 loop reads CASSSPPGRWETQYF. The CDR3 DNA sequence: TGTGCCAGCAGCTCCCCTCCAGGCCGTTGGGAGACCCAGTACTTC.

The chain carries TRBV7-7 and TRBJ2-1, with 10 bases fitting TRBD2. Germline trimming cut 10 bases from V and 3 bases from J; bases unmatched to any gene: 3. Germline V gene sequence: CDR1 SSHAT, CDR2 FNYEAQ (reference sequence). This CDR3 spans 13 amino acids. The CDR3 DNA follows: TGTGCCATCGTAGCGGGGGGCTACAATGAGCAGTTCTTC. The encoded protein is CAIVAGGYNEQFF.

This clone was found once. The V and J genes are TRBV4-1 and TRBJ2-4; 12 positions agree with TRBD2. This CDR3 contains 16 residues. With 0 bases clipped from V and 6 bases from J, the junction kept 3 bases outside the gene matches. Germline-derived CDR1 and CDR2 are MGHRA and YSYEKL. CDR3 in DNA: TGCGCCAGCAGCCAAGATCCTAGCGGGGGGGCAAACATTCAGTACTTC. Its protein product is CASSQDPSGGANIQYF.

The genes are TRBV30 and TRBJ2-1; TRBD2 aligns across 11 bases. The CDR3 length is 15 residues. The V and J ends lost 3 bases and 6 bases, in that order; junction bases with no gene match: 7. Germline CDR1 reads GTSNPN; CDR2 reads SVGIG (reference sequence). DNA of the CDR3: TGTGCCTGGAGACTAGCGGGGGTCCCCTTCAATGAGCAGTTCTTC. This encodes CAWRLAGVPFNEQFF.

J is TRBJ2-5 and V is TRBV29-1; D is possibly TRBD1 (5 bases). The CDR3 has 12 amino acids. Germline CDR1 SQVTM, CDR2 ANQGSEA. Deletions cut 8 bases from V and 4 bases from J, with 14 bases between. DNA for the CDR3: TGCAGCCATGCTACAGGTGGAGAGACCCAGTACTTC. Its protein product is CSHATGGETQYF.

The chain combines TRBV11-2 with TRBJ1-3; TRBD1 matches 8 bases. J gave up 1 base and V 5 bases, and 4 bases lay outside the gene matches. Germline V gives CDR1 SGHAT, CDR2 FQNNGV. The CDR3 extends over 15 amino acids. The CDR3 DNA is TGTGCCAGCAGCCCCACAGGGGGGTCTGGAAACACCATATATTTT. Residues: CASSPTGGSGNTIYF.

This chain links TRBV5-1 with TRBJ2-1; 12 positions agree with TRBD2. V lost 3 bases and J lost 7; bases outside the gene matches: 14. The CDR3 spans 18 residues. Germline values: CDR1 SGHRS, CDR2 YFSETQ. DNA of the CDR3: TGCGCCAGCAGCTCGCAACCCTTAACTAGCGGGGGGAGGAATGAGCAGTTCTTC. It translates to CASSSQPLTSGGRNEQFF.

The chain combines TRBV10-1 with TRBJ1-6; D not resolved. This CDR3 is built from 14 residues. V shed 3 bases and J shed 7 bases, with 10 bases lying between them. Germline V gene data show CDR1 as WNHNN and CDR2 as SYGVQD (reference sequence). The CDR3 spells CASSEGMRNSPLHF. CDR3 bases: TGCGCCAGCAGTGAAGGCATGCGGAATTCACCCCTCCACTTT.

V is TRBV6-5 and J is TRBJ1-3; D call uncertain. The CDR3 is 14 residues long. CDR1 and CDR2 (germline): MNHEY, SVGAGI. The ends were cut back, 3 bases at V and 2 bases at J, with 8 bases in the middle. The DNA of the CDR3 is TGTGCCAGCAGTTATGGAAGGGCTGGAAACACCATATATTTT. Protein: CASSYGRAGNTIYF.

The chain carries TRBV11-2 and TRBJ1-1; D might be TRBD1 (6 bases). CDR3 length: 18 amino acids. In germline, CDR1 is SGHAT, CDR2 FQNNGV. Trimming took 5 bases from V and 1 from J, leaving 23 bases between them. The CDR3 spells CASSESRGGEGKNTEAFF. The CDR3 coding sequence is TGTGCCAGCAGCGAGAGTAGGGGGGGCGAGGGGAAGAACACTGAAGCTTTCTTT.

V and J are TRBV7-6 and TRBJ2-3; D assignment may be TRBD1 or TRBD2 (6 bases each). Between the trimmed V and J ends, which lost 3 bases and 3 bases, there was a span of 10 bases. Germline V gene sequence: CDR1 SGHVS, CDR2 FNYEAQ. The CDR3 runs 14 residues. The CDR3 sequence: CASSLGGFTDTQYF. CDR3 bases: TGTGCCAGCAGCTTGGGGGGCTTTACAGATACGCAGTATTTT.

The chain uses TRBV16 and TRBJ1-5, with no clear D. Looked up from germline, CDR1 is KGHSY and CDR2 is FQNENV. V lost 0 bases, J lost 2 bases, and 8 bases lay in between. The CDR3 spans 15 residues. The CDR3, as DNA: TGTGCCAGCAGCCAATCGAGGCAGGGCAATCAGCCCCAGCATTTT. Protein sequence: CASSQSRQGNQPQHF. Filled out from reference TRBV16 and TRBJ1-5, the complete variable domain reads GEEVAQTPKHLVRGEGQKAKLYCAPIKGHSYVFWYQQVLKNEFKFLISFQNENVFDETGMPKERFSAKCLPNSPCSLEIQATKLEDSAVYFCASSQSRQGNQPQHFGDGTRLSIL.

This chain connects TRBV6-1 to TRBJ1-5; no firm D call. The CDR3 totals 14 residues. V was clipped by 8 bases and J by 3 bases, with 14 bases between them. Germline CDR1 and CDR2: MNHNS and SASEGT. The CDR3 DNA is TGTGCCAGCTTCTCCGGGCAGGACAATCAGCCCCAGCATTTT. Protein: CASFSGQDNQPQHF.

This chain joins TRBV7-2 and TRBJ2-2; TRBD2 matches at 11 bases. Germline CDR1 and CDR2: SGHTA and FQGNSA. This CDR3 is built from 15 residues. Trimming took 5 bases from V and 6 from J; bases not matched to a gene: 5. The CDR3 loop is CASSDLAGGPGELFF. The CDR3 nucleotides read TGTGCCAGCAGCGATTTAGCGGGGGGGCCCGGGGAGCTGTTTTTT. Looking up the rest from reference TRBV7-2 and TRBJ2-2 gives the full variable domain: GAGVSQSPSNKVTEKGKDVELRCDPISGHTALYWYRQSLGQGLEFLIYFQGNSAPDKSGLPSDRFSAERTGGSVSTLTIQRTQQEDSAVYLCASSDLAGGPGELFFGEGSRLTVL.

In its sample, this clone was seen a few times. The genes are TRBV11-3 and TRBJ2-1; 11 bases agree with TRBD2. The J segment lost 6 bases and the V segment lost 4 bases, leaving 8 bases of the junction unmatched. This CDR3 is built from 16 residues. The germline V gene has CDR1 SGHNT and CDR2 YENEEA. CDR3 nucleotide sequence: TGTGCCAGCAGCTCCCAAACTAGCGGGGGCTTCAATGAGCAGTTCTTC. Amino acid sequence: CASSSQTSGGFNEQFF. The full variable domain, rest sourced from reference TRBV11-3 and TRBJ2-1, is EAGVVQSPRYKIIEKKQPVAFWCNPISGHNTLYWYLQNLGQGPELLIRYENEEAVDDSQLPKDRFSAERLKGVDSTLKIQPAELGDSAVYLCASSSQTSGGFNEQFFGPGTRLTVL.

The genes are TRBV19 and TRBJ2-7; D ambiguous. The V gene lost 6 bases and the J gene lost 4 bases, with 13 bases spanning the gap. The CDR3 loop spans 13 amino acids. Germline values: CDR1 LNHDA, CDR2 SQIVND (reference sequence). CDR3 DNA: TGTGCCAGTAGATCTCCCGACTTATACGAGCAGTACTTC. It translates to CASRSPDLYEQYF.

In its sample, this clone was seen once. The gene calls are TRBV5-4 and TRBJ1-2, with 8 nucleotides matching TRBD1. Germline V lookup: CDR1 SGHNT, CDR2 YYREEE (reference sequence). The CDR3 has 13 amino acids. The J segment lost 4 bases and the V segment lost 5 bases, leaving 4 bases of the junction unmatched. The chain's CDR3 is CASRWTGSYGYTF. CDR3 coding DNA: TGTGCCAGCAGATGGACAGGGAGCTATGGCTACACCTTC.

The CDR3 DNA is TGTGCCAGCAGTCTCGGACAGGACCTACTTTTGGAGCAGTACTTC. Protein: CASSLGQDLLLEQYF. The chain is built from TRBV27 and TRBJ2-7; 7 bases line up with TRBD1. Germline V gene data show CDR1 as MNHEY and CDR2 as SMNVEV (reference sequence). CDR3 length equals 15 residues. Trimming at V came to 5 bases and at J to 7 bases, leaving 14 bases not matched to a gene.

The chain joins TRBV9 to TRBJ2-3, with 10 bases identical to TRBD1. CDR3 size: 16 residues. After removal of 2 bases from V and 3 bases from J, the junction contained 6 bases not matched to a gene. Looked up from germline, CDR1 is SGDLS and CDR2 is YYNGEE. The CDR3 DNA is TGTGCCAGCAGCGTGGGGACAGGGGCCGTGACAGATACGCAGTATTTT. This translates into CASSVGTGAVTDTQYF.

This chain uses TRBV7-2 with TRBJ2-3; 10 nucleotides agree with TRBD1. CDR3 length equals 16 residues. Germline-derived CDR1 and CDR2 are SGHTA and FQGNSA. V was clipped by 0 bases and J by 4 bases; unmatched bases: 4. The CDR3 nucleotides are TGTGCCAGCAGCTTAGCGCGGGACAGGGGAGCAGATACGCAGTATTTT. Protein: CASSLARDRGADTQYF. Drawing the rest from reference TRBV7-2 and TRBJ2-3, the complete variable domain is GAGVSQSPSNKVTEKGKDVELRCDPISGHTALYWYRQSLGQGLEFLIYFQGNSAPDKSGLPSDRFSAERTGGSVSTLTIQRTQQEDSAVYLCASSLARDRGADTQYFGPGTRLTVL.